Below, 18 T cell receptor beta chains from the same sample are listed, as sequenced in a study of T cell responses to AZD1222 COVID-19 vaccine. Here immunoSEQ multiplex PCR was the method, and the copy in TCRdb shows in-frame clones only, minus some. The profile shows under 200,000 clones, 70% to 90% of them singletons. The sequenced sample was peripheral blood, obtained 28 days after the second AZD1222 dose. Source of these receptors: an adult who received the AZD1222 COVID-19 vaccine.

The chain links TRBV18 to TRBJ1-2; D not certain. CDR3 length equals 15 residues. V was trimmed by 2 bases and J by 0 bases, leaving 10 bases between them. From germline, CDR1 is KGHSH and CDR2 LQKENI. CDR3 nucleotide sequence: TGTGCCAGCTCACCAGTAGCCGAAGCTAACTATGGCTACACCTTC. Translation gives CASSPVAEANYGYTF.

The chain joins TRBV4-3 to TRBJ1-6; D unresolved. Germline values: CDR1 LGHNA, CDR2 YSLEER. Between the trimmed V and J ends, which lost 0 bases and 1 base, there was a span of 4 bases. CDR3 length: 15 residues. The CDR3 region has the DNA TGCGCCAGCAGCCAAGAGCGATCCTATAATTCACCCCTCCACTTT. Translated, it gives CASSQERSYNSPLHF.

This chain's CDR3 is CSASWFLETQYF. The CDR3 nucleotides are TGCAGTGCTAGTTGGTTCTTAGAGACCCAGTACTTC. The V call is TRBV20-1, the J call TRBJ2-5; no clear D gene. CDR3 length: 12 amino acids. Trimming took 3 bases from V and 4 from J, leaving 9 bases between them. Per the germline V gene, CDR1 is DFQATT and CDR2 is SNEGSKA (reference sequence).

This clone is a singleton in its sample. The CDR3 spells CASSPGGLSGYTF. Here the CDR3 DNA reads TGTGCCAGCAGCCCAGGGGGTCTTTCGGGCTACACCTTC. This rearrangement joins TRBV3-1 (or the pseudogene TRBV3-2) to TRBJ1-2; 7 positions agree with TRBD1. The germline V gene encodes CDR1 LGHDT and CDR2 YNNKEL (reference sequence). This CDR3 has 13 residues. V lost 4 bases to trimming and J lost 8 bases; unmatched junction nucleotides: 7.

The chain carries TRBV9 and TRBJ1-6; no reliable D call. CDR3 length equals 15 residues. The germline V and J ends were trimmed by 3 bases and 6 bases, with 13 bases remaining between them. CDR1 is SGDLS and CDR2 is YYNGEE in the germline V gene. The CDR3: CASSAYRSGNSPLHF. CDR3 nucleotides: TGTGCCAGCAGCGCCTATAGGTCTGGTAATTCACCCCTCCACTTT.

V and J are TRBV4-3 and TRBJ2-2, with D unclear. CDR1 is LGHNA, CDR2 YSLEER, per germline. This CDR3 comprises 15 residues. V was shortened by 1 base and J by 7 bases, with 13 bases between the two germline ends. The CDR3 nucleotides are TGCGCCAGCAGCCAAGTCCCAGGTCCGGACGGGGAGCTGTTTTTT. It translates to CASSQVPGPDGELFF.

V gene TRBV7-9 combines with J gene TRBJ1-1; D not certain. From germline, CDR1 is SEHNR and CDR2 FQNEAQ (reference sequence). V shed 1 base and J shed 0 bases, with 9 bases lying between them. The CDR3 covers 15 residues. The CDR3 here is CASSLDRRVNTEAFF. CDR3 sequence (DNA): TGTGCCAGCAGCTTAGATCGCCGGGTGAACACTGAAGCTTTCTTT.

The chain uses TRBV13 and TRBJ1-2; 10 nucleotides align to TRBD1. Trimming cost V 3 bases and J 0 bases; bases outside gene matches: 1. CDR3 size: 15 residues. Germline CDR1 and CDR2: PRHDT and FYEKMQ (reference sequence). The DNA for the CDR3 is TGTGCCAGCAGCTTCGGGACAGGGGCTAACTATGGCTACACCTTC. Amino acids: CASSFGTGANYGYTF. Drawing the rest from reference TRBV13 and TRBJ1-2, the complete variable domain is AAGVIQSPRHLIKEKRETATLKCYPIPRHDTVYWYQQGPGQDPQFLISFYEKMQSDKGSIPDRFSAQQFSDYHSELNMSSLELGDSALYFCASSFGTGANYGYTFGSGTRLTVV.

This clone was detected only once. CDR3 residues: CASSLRGGDGYTF. For the CDR3, the DNA is TGTGCCAGCAGCTTGCGGGGAGGAGATGGCTACACCTTC. This chain connects TRBV5-4 to TRBJ1-2; D gene unclear. Germline lookup yields CDR1 SGHNT and CDR2 YYREEE (reference sequence). This CDR3 region has 13 residues. V was trimmed by 1 base and J by 6 bases, leaving 10 bases between them.

V and J are TRBV11-2 and TRBJ2-1, with D uncertain. The CDR3 runs to 13 residues. V lost 5 bases to trimming and J lost 9 bases, with 14 bases between them. Germline V gives CDR1 SGHAT, CDR2 FQNNGV. This chain's CDR3 is CASSLSLTSEQFF. The CDR3 bases are TGTGCCAGCAGCCTATCCCTTACAAGTGAGCAGTTCTTC.

This clone occurred once. The J gene is TRBJ1-4, the V gene TRBV7-9; TRBD1 might be the D (5 bases). The V gene lost 1 base and the J gene lost 8 bases, with 14 bases spanning the gap. Germline CDR1 is SEHNR and CDR2 is FQNEAQ (reference sequence). The length of the CDR3 is 15 residues. In DNA form, the CDR3 reads TGTGCCAGCAGCTTAGGAGTACAGGTGGTGGAAAAACTGTTTTTT. This sequence encodes CASSLGVQVVEKLFF.

The sample holds one count of this clone. This chain joins TRBV6-5 and TRBJ1-5; D not certain. From germline, CDR1 is MNHEY and CDR2 SVGAGI. Trimming cost V 8 bases and J 5 bases, with 13 bases left between them. The CDR3 extends over 13 amino acids. The CDR3 nucleotides read TGTGCCAGCGGGCGACGGGGTGATCAGCCCCAGCATTTT. Protein: CASGRRGDQPQHF.

This chain connects TRBV21-1 to TRBJ1-1; the DNA was not used to check the table's D call, TRBD1. TRBV21-1 is a pseudogene. CDR3 length equals 16 residues. The CDR3 region has the DNA TGTGCCAGCATCCCCGATGGTAGACAGGTGAACACTGAAGCTTTCTTT. Translation gives CASIPDGRQVNTEAFF.

The gene calls are TRBV18 and TRBJ1-1; D not certain. Trimming left V 6 bases short and J 3 bases short, with 17 bases between. The V gene's germline CDR1 is KGHSH and CDR2 LQKENI. There are 15 residues in the CDR3. The CDR3 DNA reads as TGTGCCAGCTCTCCGAGAAGGGAGGGATACACTGAAGCTTTCTTT. It translates to CASSPRREGYTEAFF.

V and J are TRBV7-3 and TRBJ1-1, with D possibly being TRBD1 (5 bases). This CDR3 has 15 residues. Deletions cut 3 bases from V and 1 base from J, with 12 bases between. Germline V gene data show CDR1 as SGHTA and CDR2 as FQGTGA. CDR3: CASSFAGGKNTEAFF. In nucleotides, the CDR3 is TGTGCCAGCAGCTTTGCGGGGGGGAAGAACACTGAAGCTTTCTTT.

The rearrangement links TRBV4-1 to TRBJ2-1; the D gene is possibly TRBD1 (6 bases). Trimming removed 3 bases at V and 5 bases at J, with 23 bases between. CDR3 size: 18 residues. Germline lookup yields CDR1 MGHRA and CDR2 YSYEKL. CDR3: CASSHEVAGPGQDNEQFF. The CDR3 DNA reads TGCGCCAGCAGCCACGAGGTGGCGGGCCCGGGACAAGACAATGAGCAGTTCTTC.

The rearrangement joins TRBV27 to TRBJ1-2; D may be TRBD1 (5 bases). The CDR3 runs to 14 residues. V shed 4 bases and J shed 0 bases, with 9 bases lying between them. The germline V gene encodes CDR1 MNHEY and CDR2 SMNVEV (reference sequence). The CDR3 DNA reads TGTGCCAGCAGTTGGGACCCCCCTAACTATGGCTACACCTTC. It codes for CASSWDPPNYGYTF.

This clone was seen only once. The rearrangement links TRBV7-8 to TRBJ2-2, with a weak D call TRBD2 (5 bases). There are 15 residues in the CDR3. CDR1 is SGHVS, CDR2 FQNEAQ, per germline. Trimming shortened V by 2 bases and J by 10 bases, and 17 bases separated the two germline ends. CDR3 nucleotide sequence: TGTGCCAGCAGCTTACAGCGGAGTGTACCGGAGGAGCTGTTTTTT. Protein sequence: CASSLQRSVPEELFF.